The 21 T cell receptor beta chains below come from one sample, sequenced in a study of molecular identifiers for immune sequencing clone quantification. MiXCR was run by TCRdb on the PCR reads, yielding one entry per CDR3 protein. The data contain just over 35,000 distinct CDR3 sequences, about 18% of them singletons. Sequencing was performed on naive CD8+ T cells from blood, with Jurkat cell RNA spiked in. Indicated subset: FACS-sorted CD8+CD4-CCR7+CD45RA+ naive T cells. These receptors all come from a human donor in good health. Some libraries in this study had Jurkat cell RNA spiked in.

This clonotype appeared many times. V usage is TRBV9 and J usage is TRBJ2-1; 10 bases fit TRBD1. CDR3 length: 15 residues. Germline trimming cut 3 bases from V and 8 bases from J; bases unmatched to any gene: 8. Germline V lookup: CDR1 SGDLS, CDR2 YYNGEE. The CDR3 region is CASSGGQGVADEQFF. In DNA form, the CDR3 reads TGTGCCAGCAGCGGTGGACAGGGGGTAGCGGATGAGCAGTTCTTC. The whole variable domain, filled in from reference TRBV9 and TRBJ2-1, reads DSGVTQTPKHLITATGQRVTLRCSPRSGDLSVYWYQQSLDQGLQFLIQYYNGEERAKGNILERFSAQQFPDLHSELNLSSLELGDSALYFCASSGGQGVADEQFFGPGTRLTVL.

This clonotype was counted ten times or more. Here the CDR3 DNA reads TGTGCCAGCAGGCCACCTTGGGGACAGCCCTACGAGCAGTACTTC. It translates to CASRPPWGQPYEQYF. The chain carries TRBV6-5 and TRBJ2-7; TRBD1 agrees at 7 bases. There are 15 residues in the CDR3. The V and J ends lost 6 bases and 2 bases, in that order; junction bases with no gene match: 10. Germline CDR1 is MNHEY and CDR2 is SVGAGI.

The sample holds a few counts of this clonotype. This rearrangement joins TRBV28 to TRBJ1-2; D remains ambiguous. This CDR3 is 18 amino acids long. The germline CDR1 and CDR2 sequences are MDHEN and SYDVKM. Trimming cost V 10 bases and J 0 bases, with 27 bases left between them. The DNA for the CDR3 is TGTGCCACCACCCTCCCCTCAGGACGGATACTATCTAACTATGGCTACACCTTC. Amino acids: CATTLPSGRILSNYGYTF.

This clonotype was seen ten or more times. This chain links TRBV6-5 with TRBJ2-3; D is perhaps TRBD2 (6 bases). V lost 1 base and J lost 11, with 19 bases in between. CDR1 and CDR2 from the germline V gene are MNHEY and SVGAGI. The CDR3 has 15 residues. CDR3 region: CASSYYGGPQVKQYF. CDR3 sequence (DNA): TGTGCCAGCAGTTACTACGGGGGTCCCCAGGTAAAGCAGTATTTT.

Comments on this clonotype: A much larger clone differs by one base, so this may be a read error. The CDR3 spells CASSIRTSGRQETQYF. DNA for the CDR3: TGTGCCAGTAGTATACGGACTAGCGGAAGACAAGAGACCCAGTACTTC. The chain uses TRBV19 and TRBJ2-5, with TRBD2 matching over 10 bases. V lost 2 bases and J lost 2; bases outside the gene matches: 5. The CDR3 has 16 residues. Germline CDR1 reads LNHDA; CDR2 reads SQIVND (reference sequence).

The V and J genes are TRBV7-2 and TRBJ2-3; D may be TRBD1 (5 bases). The CDR3 extends over 15 amino acids. Germline values: CDR1 SGHTA, CDR2 FQGNSA. Trimming removed 3 bases at V and 0 bases at J, with 10 bases between. The CDR3 loop reads CASSFNRPSTDTQYF. For the CDR3, the DNA is TGTGCCAGCAGCTTCAACAGGCCTAGCACAGATACGCAGTATTTT.

Ten or more counts support this clonotype. The chain couples TRBV7-6 to TRBJ2-3; 7 bases are shared with TRBD2. There are 15 residues in the CDR3. Germline assignment: CDR1 SGHVS and CDR2 FNYEAQ. The V and J ends lost 5 bases and 4 bases, in that order; junction bases with no gene match: 9. CDR3 protein: CASSKLGLTADTQYF. In nucleotides, the CDR3 is TGTGCCAGCAGCAAGTTGGGACTAACAGCAGATACGCAGTATTTT.

This clonotype came up many times. V is TRBV4-3 and J is TRBJ2-7; no firm D call. Germline V gene data show CDR1 as LGHNA and CDR2 as YSLEER. V lost 4 bases and J lost 6, with 16 bases in between. The CDR3 has 14 amino acids. The CDR3 region has the DNA TGCGCCAGCAGCCCCACATCCCCCGCCGGCGAGCAGTACTTC. This translates into CASSPTSPAGEQYF.

In regard to this clonotype: At one end the junction does not follow the germline gene, possibly because of a read error. For the CDR3, the DNA is TGTGTCAGCAGCCAATGGGTGGGTTCCTACGAGCAGTACTTC. This codes for CVSSQWVGSYEQYF. The chain combines TRBV14 with TRBJ2-7; no clear D gene. This CDR3 contains 14 residues. Germline V lookup: CDR1 SGHDN, CDR2 FVKESK.

This clonotype was seen ten or more times. The rearrangement uses TRBV7-9 and TRBJ2-1; 8 positions agree with TRBD2. Trimming at V came to 4 bases and at J to 5 bases, leaving 16 bases not matched to a gene. The CDR3 consists of 18 residues. Germline lookup yields CDR1 SEHNR and CDR2 FQNEAQ (reference sequence). CDR3 in amino acids: CASSSTLPPLAENNEQFF. The CDR3 nucleotides are TGTGCCAGCAGCTCTACTTTACCACCACTAGCGGAAAACAATGAGCAGTTCTTC.

Concerning this clonotype itself: A much larger clone lies one base from this, so it may be a read error. The chain combines TRBV28 with TRBJ2-3, with no clear D. Trimming removed 4 bases at V and 1 base at J, with 9 bases between. Germline lookup yields CDR1 MDHEN and CDR2 SYDVKM. The CDR3 contains 14 residues. The CDR3 protein is CASSSDGGTDTQYF. The DNA for the CDR3 is TGTGCCAGCAGTTCAGATGGGGGCACAGATACGCAGTATTTT.

Only a few counts were recorded for this clonotype. This chain uses TRBV4-3 with TRBJ2-7; either TRBD1 or TRBD2 may supply D (5 bases each). Trimming cost V 3 bases and J 7 bases, with 16 bases left between them. The length of the CDR3 is 14 residues. Per germline, CDR1 LGHNA and CDR2 YSLEER. CDR3 in DNA: TGCGCCAGCAGCCATCTCCCCCACTGGGGGGAGCAGTACTTC. Protein product: CASSHLPHWGEQYF.

Concerning this clonotype itself: This sequence may be a read error, since a much larger clone differs from it by one base. The V call is TRBV5-5, the J call TRBJ1-5; D unclear. The CDR3 totals 15 residues. CDR1 is SGHKS, CDR2 YYEKEE, per germline (reference sequence). Trimming shortened V by 4 bases and J by 4 bases, and 15 bases separated the two germline ends. Here the CDR3 reads CASSRVYPSNQPQHF. The CDR3 coding sequence is TGTGCCAGCAGCCGAGTCTATCCCTCTAATCAGCCCCAGCATTTT. Full variable domain (rest looked up from reference TRBV5-5 and TRBJ1-5): DAGVTQSPTHLIKTRGQQVTLRCSPISGHKSVSWYQQVLGQGPQFIFQYYEKEERGRGNFPDRFSARQFPNYSSELNVNALLLGDSALYLCASSRVYPSNQPQHFGDGTRLSIL.

This clonotype was observed at least ten times. The chain uses TRBV6-2 or TRBV6-3 and TRBJ2-3; 9 positions agree with TRBD1. V lost 5 bases to trimming and J lost 8 bases; unmatched junction nucleotides: 2. Germline assignment: CDR1 MNHEY and CDR2 SVGEGT. This CDR3 contains 12 residues. The CDR3 loop is CASSRDRVTQYF. The CDR3 region has the DNA TGTGCCAGCAGTCGGGACAGGGTTACGCAGTATTTT.

A few counts support this clonotype. V and J are TRBV7-9 and TRBJ2-7, with D possibly TRBD1 on 5 matching bases. The germline gives CDR1 SEHNR, CDR2 FQNEAQ (reference sequence). The V gene lost 1 base and the J gene lost 2 bases, with 12 bases spanning the gap. This CDR3 spans 15 amino acids. CDR3 DNA sequence: TGTGCCAGCAGCTTAGTCATGGGGCCCACCTACGAGCAGTACTTC. Protein: CASSLVMGPTYEQYF.

The table lists this clonotype with a few counts. CDR3 region: CASSVASGKGAYEQYF. DNA for the CDR3: TGTGCCAGCAGCGTGGCTAGCGGGAAGGGAGCCTACGAGCAGTACTTC. This chain joins TRBV9 and TRBJ2-7, with 9 positions matching TRBD2. This CDR3 region has 16 residues. CDR1 SGDLS and CDR2 YYNGEE come from the germline V gene. The ends lost 2 bases at V and 2 bases at J; junction bases unmatched: 8.

The sample holds many counts of this clonotype. This chain's CDR3 is CASRENTGELFF. The CDR3 DNA reads TGCGCCAGCAGGGAGAACACCGGGGAGCTGTTTTTT. The chain carries TRBV23-1 and TRBJ2-2; D is uncertain. TRBV23-1 is flagged as an ORF with uncertain function. This CDR3 spans 12 amino acids. V lost 6 bases, J lost 1 base, and 3 bases lay in between.

In its sample, this clonotype was seen once. In DNA form, the CDR3 reads TGCAGTGCTAGAGTAGGGGACCCCTACGAGCAGTACTTC. This codes for CSARVGDPYEQYF. The rearrangement uses TRBV20-1 and TRBJ2-7; D is perhaps TRBD1 or TRBD2 (5 bases each). Trimming stripped 1 base from V and 2 bases from J, with 9 bases between. The CDR3 is made up of 13 amino acids. Germline-derived CDR1 and CDR2 are DFQATT and SNEGSKA (reference sequence).

This clonotype was counted at least ten times. The chain recombines TRBV28 with TRBJ2-5; 11 bases fit TRBD2. The CDR3 covers 15 residues. V was clipped by 5 bases and J by 4 bases; unmatched bases: 6. CDR1 is MDHEN and CDR2 is SYDVKM in the germline V gene. The chain's CDR3 is CASSALAGGGETQYF. The CDR3 DNA is TGTGCCAGCAGTGCCTTAGCGGGAGGGGGAGAGACCCAGTACTTC.

This clonotype came up many times. The gene calls are TRBV5-6 and TRBJ2-2; 12 nucleotides match TRBD1. The CDR3 length is 16 residues. J was trimmed by 5 bases and V by 3 bases; bases with no gene match: 5. Germline lookup yields CDR1 SGHDT and CDR2 YYEEEE. The DNA of the CDR3 is TGTGCCAGCAGCTGGGGGACAGGGGGCTTTACCGGGGAGCTGTTTTTT. The encoded protein is CASSWGTGGFTGELFF.

About this clonotype itself: A read error is possible here, since a much larger clone lies one base away. The rearrangement uses TRBV20-1 and TRBJ2-7; D tentatively fits TRBD1 or TRBD2 (5 bases each). Germline CDR1 DFQATT, CDR2 SNEGSKA (reference sequence). Trimming left V 4 bases short and J 2 bases short, with 9 bases between. The CDR3 loop spans 12 amino acids. The CDR3 nucleotides read TGCAGTGCTATGACGGGGCCCTACGAGCAGTACTTC. Its translation: CSAMTGPYEQYF.